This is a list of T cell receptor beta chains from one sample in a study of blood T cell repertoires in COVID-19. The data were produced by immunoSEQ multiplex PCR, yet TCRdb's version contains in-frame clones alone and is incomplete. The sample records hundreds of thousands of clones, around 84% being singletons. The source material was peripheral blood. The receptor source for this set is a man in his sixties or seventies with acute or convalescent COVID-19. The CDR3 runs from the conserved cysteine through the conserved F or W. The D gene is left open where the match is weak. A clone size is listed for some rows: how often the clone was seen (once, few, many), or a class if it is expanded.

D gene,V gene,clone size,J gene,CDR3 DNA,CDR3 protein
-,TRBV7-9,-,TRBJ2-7,TGTGCCAGCAGCTCGCAAATCGAGGGGGGGCCACAGTACTTC,CASSSQIEGGPQYF
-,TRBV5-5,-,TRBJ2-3,TGTGCCAGCAGCTTGGCCGGGGTAGATACGCAGTATTTT,CASSLAGVDTQYF
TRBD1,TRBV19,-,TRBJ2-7,TGTGCCAGTAGTACGACAGGGGTCATCCACGAGCAGTACTTC,CASSTTGVIHEQYF
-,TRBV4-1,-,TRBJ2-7,TGCGCCAGCAGCCAAGATGAAACGGTCTACGAGCAGTACTTC,CASSQDETVYEQYF
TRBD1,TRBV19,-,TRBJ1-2,TGTGCCAGTAGGCCGGACAGGGGAGGGGATGGCTACACCTTC,CASRPDRGGDGYTF
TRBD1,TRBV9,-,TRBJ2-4,TGTGCCAGCACCCAAGAGGGGGCGGGTATTCAGTACTTC,CASTQEGAGIQYF
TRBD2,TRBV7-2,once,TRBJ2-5,TGTGCCAGCAGCCCCGGGGCGGGGGGGTTAGAGACCCAGTACTTC,CASSPGAGGLETQYF
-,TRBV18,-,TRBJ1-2,TGTGCCAGCTCACCCGCCTCGGACACACTCTATGGCTACACCTTC,CASSPASDTLYGYTF
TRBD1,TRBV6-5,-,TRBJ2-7,TGTGCCAGCAGCACCGGGACAGGATTATACGAGCAGTACTTC,CASSTGTGLYEQYF
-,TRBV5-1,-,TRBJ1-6,TGCGCCAGCAGCTTTGGGGATCGGGGGGCGAGTTCACCCCTCCACTTT,CASSFGDRGASSPLHF
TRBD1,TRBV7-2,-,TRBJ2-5,TGTGCCAGCAGCTTAGCCCGGACAGGGGGCAGGGAGACCCAGTACTTC,CASSLARTGGRETQYF
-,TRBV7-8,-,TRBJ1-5,TGTGCCAGCAGCTTAGGCCAGGGAAGCAATCAGCCCCAGCATTTT,CASSLGQGSNQPQHF
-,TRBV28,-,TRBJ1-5,TGTGCCAGCAGGTATCAGTATAGCAATCAGCCCCAGCATTTT,CASRYQYSNQPQHF
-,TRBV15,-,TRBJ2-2,TGTGCCACCAGCAAGGAGTATCGAGAGCTGTTTTTT,CATSKEYRELFF
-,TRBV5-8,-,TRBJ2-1,TGTGCCAGCAGCGAGGGTACGAGCTCCTACAATGAGCAGTTCTTC,CASSEGTSSYNEQFF
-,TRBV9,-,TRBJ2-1,TGTGCCAGCAGCGAATCTGGACACGAGACCTACAATGAGCAGTTCTTC,CASSESGHETYNEQFF
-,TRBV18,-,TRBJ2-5,TGTGCCAGCTCACAGTACAGATCTGAACAAGAGACCCAGTACTTC,CASSQYRSEQETQYF
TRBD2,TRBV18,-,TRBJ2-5,TGTGCCAGCTCACCATTGGTCGGGGGGGGCCGTCTCCAAGAGACCCAGTACTTC,CASSPLVGGGRLQETQYF
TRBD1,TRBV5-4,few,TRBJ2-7,TGTGCCAGCAGCGGGGGGACAGGATACGAGCAGTACTTC,CASSGGTGYEQYF
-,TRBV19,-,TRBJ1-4,TGTGCCAGTAGCATGGCGGGGAGGGGCGCCCATGAAAAACTGTTTTTT,CASSMAGRGAHEKLFF
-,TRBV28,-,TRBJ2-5,TGTGCCAGCAGTTTTAGTCCGGGGACCCAGTACTTC,CASSFSPGTQYF
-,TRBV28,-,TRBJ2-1,TGTGCCAGCAGTTTATTTGGAGCAGGGGCCTACAATGAGCAGTTCTTC,CASSLFGAGAYNEQFF
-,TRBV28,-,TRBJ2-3,TGTGCCAGCAGTTCCCCTGTAGGGGCCACGGTCACAGATACGCAGTATTTT,CASSSPVGATVTDTQYF